Only one count was recorded for the clone carrying this TCR beta chain. Its antigen is not identified. Authors of the study amplified TCR beta CDR3 regions from RNA transcripts. HTBI primers were employed in a first-round RT-PCR of the TCR CDR3. A single record per CDR3 protein comes from TCRdb applying MiXCR to the multiplex PCR reads. The repertoire holds approximately 490,000 distinct CDR3 sequences, with approximately 23% as singletons. Disease lasting under 3 months, a NOSPECS grade of at least 4, and a Clinical Activity Score of at least 3 were features of the ophthalmopathy patients. The data belong to a study of T cells in Graves' hyperthyroidism and ophthalmopathy. At the level of the study: Upon initial diagnosis and before any treatment, peripheral blood was collected. Findings of the study overall: Most clonotypes that expanded in the thyroid above 0.001 also showed up in blood.

The CDR3 totals 13 residues. Germline CDR1 and CDR2: DFQATT and SNEGSKA (reference sequence). This TCR derives from a woman aged 70-85 years with Graves' ophthalmopathy. Sequencing used blood. V usage is TRBV20-1 and J usage is TRBJ2-5; no reliable D call. The J call is doubtful: the DNA matches TRBJ2-1 better. The CDR3 DNA follows: TGCAGTGCTAGACCCACACCAAAAGAGACCCAGTTCTTC. Translating gives CSARPTPKETQFF.